A single sample gave rise to the 23 T cell receptor beta chains below, sequenced in a study of T-cell memory formation after mild COVID-19. TCRdb recomputed calls from the 5' RACE reads with MiXCR, one row per CDR3 protein. Among roughly 100,000 distinct CDR3 sequences listed, approximately 15% were seen once. Sample: PBMCs or a T cell subset sorted from them (not recorded which). These TCRs come from an adult woman who had mild COVID-19 (a few samples of this study predate the infection). Cell type and time point are not known.

The chain combines TRBV6-6 with TRBJ1-2, with 10 positions matching TRBD1. The CDR3 spans 14 residues. The germline CDR1 and CDR2 sequences are MNHNY and SVGAGI (reference sequence). The V gene end was trimmed by 4 bases and the J gene end by 8 bases; junction bases not matched to a gene: 7. CDR3 coding DNA: TGTGCCAGCAGTTCGGACAGGGGGATGAGCGGCTACACCTTC. It translates to CASSSDRGMSGYTF.

This clonotype was found a few times. The chain joins TRBV29-1 to TRBJ2-3, with 9 bases matching TRBD2. Germline V gene lookup returns CDR1 SQVTM and CDR2 ANQGSEA. The V segment lost 1 base and the J segment 8 bases; nucleotides outside the gene matches: 7. CDR3 length: 14 amino acids. CDR3 sequence reads: CSVEGTGTSSTQYF. In DNA form, the CDR3 reads TGCAGCGTTGAAGGCACCGGGACTAGCTCTACGCAGTATTTT.

This clonotype appeared a few times. The rearrangement links TRBV12-5 to TRBJ2-3; a weak D match, TRBD2 (6 bases). This CDR3 is built from 12 residues. Germline V gene data show CDR1 as LGHNT and CDR2 as FRNRAP. Trimming shortened V by 6 bases and J by 5 bases, and 9 bases separated the two germline ends. CDR3 amino acids: CASGFGGDTQYF. CDR3 bases: TGTGCTAGTGGGTTCGGGGGAGATACGCAGTATTTT.

The gene calls are TRBV29-1 and TRBJ2-6, with a weak D call TRBD1 (5 bases). The CDR3 extends over 18 amino acids. Trimming took off 0 bases at V and 0 bases at J, with 15 bases between the two ends. Germline V CDR1 and CDR2: SQVTM, ANQGSEA. CDR3 in amino acids: CSVEDPAGMISGANVLTF. CDR3 DNA: TGCAGCGTTGAAGATCCCGCAGGGATGATCTCTGGGGCCAACGTCCTGACTTTC.

This clonotype was picked up a small number of times. The V gene is TRBV30, the J gene TRBJ2-7; D remains unclear. This CDR3 region has 12 residues. The germline V gene encodes CDR1 GTSNPN and CDR2 SVGIG (reference sequence). V lost 1 base to trimming and J lost 1 base, with 5 bases between them. The CDR3: CAWSEDSYEQYF. The CDR3 DNA reads TGTGCCTGGAGTGAGGATTCCTACGAGCAGTACTTC.

This clonotype was detected ten times or more. The rearrangement uses TRBV7-6 and TRBJ2-3, with 10 bases matching TRBD2. V was pared by 3 bases and J by 0 bases, with 0 bases of the junction left unmatched. Per the germline V gene, CDR1 is SGHVS and CDR2 is FNYEAQ. The CDR3 is 15 residues long. The CDR3 loop is CASSFSGGSTDTQYF. The CDR3 DNA reads as TGTGCCAGCAGCTTTAGCGGGGGGAGCACAGATACGCAGTATTTT.

This clonotype was counted between two and nine times. This sequence joins TRBV13 and TRBJ2-5, with 7 bases lining up with TRBD2. Germline CDR1 PRHDT, CDR2 FYEKMQ (reference sequence). The CDR3 has 16 residues. After removal of 0 bases from V and 4 bases from J, the junction contained 8 bases not matched to a gene. The CDR3: CASSLGPRGGRETQYF. The DNA for the CDR3 is TGTGCCAGCAGCTTAGGCCCCCGCGGGGGTCGAGAGACCCAGTACTTC. The full variable domain, in which reference TRBV13 and TRBJ2-5 provide the parts outside the CDR3, is AAGVIQSPRHLIKEKRETATLKCYPIPRHDTVYWYQQGPGQDPQFLISFYEKMQSDKGSIPDRFSAQQFSDYHSELNMSSLELGDSALYFCASSLGPRGGRETQYFGPGTRLLVL.

Regarding this clonotype: One end of the junction does not line up with germline, which may come from a read error. V gene TRBV6-5 combines with J gene TRBJ1-5, with no clear D. Germline V gene lookup returns CDR1 MNHEY and CDR2 SVGAGI. This CDR3 is 14 amino acids long. Here the CDR3 DNA reads TGTGCCAGAAGTTACTACGTAGGCAATCAGCCCCAGCATTTT. Protein product: CARSYYVGNQPQHF.

This clonotype was seen more than once but under ten times. The chain combines TRBV7-8 with TRBJ2-1; 10 bases match TRBD2. Germline CDR1 reads SGHVS; CDR2 reads FQNEAQ. With V trimmed by 5 bases and J by 9 bases, 13 bases remained unmatched. The CDR3 runs 16 residues. The CDR3 sequence: CASSASSGSILPEQFF. CDR3 DNA sequence: TGTGCCAGCAGCGCCTCTAGCGGGAGCATTCTCCCTGAGCAGTTCTTC.

This sequence joins TRBV20-1 and TRBJ1-5; the D gene is possibly TRBD1 (5 bases). Per germline, CDR1 DFQATT and CDR2 SNEGSKA (reference sequence). CDR3 length: 16 amino acids. V lost 1 base and J 5 bases, leaving 18 bases between the germline ends. CDR3: CSARATGLSFYQPQHF. DNA for the CDR3: TGCAGTGCTAGAGCGACGGGGCTCTCATTTTATCAGCCCCAGCATTTT.

There are many counts of this clonotype. The J gene is TRBJ2-2, the V gene TRBV7-8; the match to TRBD2 covers 10 bases. V dropped 2 bases and J dropped 6; count of bases not matched to a gene: 12. The CDR3 consists of 18 residues. The germline V gene encodes CDR1 SGHVS and CDR2 FQNEAQ. CDR3 region: CASSLIRAGGPAAGELFF. The CDR3 DNA sequence: TGTGCCAGCAGCTTAATTCGAGCGGGAGGGCCCGCCGCCGGGGAGCTGTTTTTT. Filled out from reference TRBV7-8 and TRBJ2-2, the complete variable domain reads GAGVSQSPRYKVAKRGQDVALRCDPISGHVSLFWYQQALGQGPEFLTYFQNEAQLDKSGLPSDRFFAERPEGSVSTLKIQRTQQEDSAVYLCASSLIRAGGPAAGELFFGEGSRLTVL.

Ten or more counts support this clonotype. The rearrangement links TRBV7-3 to TRBJ2-1, with 8 bases aligning to TRBD1. CDR3 length: 17 residues. CDR1 SGHTA and CDR2 FQGTGA come from the germline V gene. V trimming: 2 bases; J trimming: 3 bases; junction bases outside the gene matches: 9. The CDR3: CASSLHHRGVFYNEQFF. CDR3 nucleotides: TGTGCCAGCAGCTTACATCACAGGGGGGTTTTCTACAATGAGCAGTTCTTC.

This clonotype has a handful of counts. This rearrangement joins TRBV29-1 to TRBJ2-5, with D possibly TRBD2 on 5 matching bases. The CDR3 is 11 amino acids. V lost 8 bases, J lost 9 bases, and 16 bases lay in between. Germline CDR1 reads SQVTM; CDR2 reads ANQGSEA. In DNA form, the CDR3 reads TGCAGCCTGAGGGCCGGTGGGGCCCAGTACTTC. Translation: CSLRAGGAQYF.

This rearrangement joins TRBV5-1 to TRBJ2-2; the D gene is possibly TRBD1 (7 bases). Per germline, CDR1 SGHRS and CDR2 YFSETQ. The CDR3 sequence is 16 residues long. Trimming took off 4 bases at V and 4 bases at J, with 17 bases between the two ends. The CDR3 DNA follows: TGCGCCAGCAGCCACCGACAGGGAGGTAGCACCGGGGAGCTGTTTTTT. Its protein is CASSHRQGGSTGELFF.

This clonotype has a handful of counts. This chain connects TRBV7-2 to TRBJ2-7; 10 nucleotides align to TRBD1. V shed 1 base and J 2 bases; nucleotides not matched to a gene: 8. This CDR3 spans 17 amino acids. Germline V gene sequence: CDR1 SGHTA, CDR2 FQGNSA. The CDR3 nucleotides read TGTGCCAGCAGCTTAGTCGTCCCCGGGACAGGGGCCTACGAGCAGTACTTC. It codes for CASSLVVPGTGAYEQYF.

The CDR3 nucleotides read TGTGCCAGCAGCTTATATGGGGGACAGGTCAGCACAACTAATGAAAAACTGTTTTTT. This translates into CASSLYGGQVSTTNEKLFF. The rearrangement links TRBV7-8 to TRBJ1-4, with 8 bases identical to TRBD1. CDR3 size: 19 residues. Looked up from germline, CDR1 is SGHVS and CDR2 is FQNEAQ. V was clipped by 2 bases and J by 0 bases; unmatched bases: 11.

The V and J genes are TRBV24-1 and TRBJ2-7; TRBD1 agrees at 7 bases. CDR3 length equals 14 residues. Germline V lookup: CDR1 KGHDR, CDR2 SFDVKD. Trimming took 3 bases from V and 2 from J; bases not matched to a gene: 3. For the CDR3, the DNA is TGTGCCACCAGTGATCGGGACAGTCCCTACGAGCAGTACTTC. Its translation is CATSDRDSPYEQYF.

This clonotype was detected only a few times. The V call is TRBV6-6, the J call TRBJ2-5; D unclear. Trimming cost V 2 bases and J 0 bases, with 10 bases left between them. The CDR3 length is 15 residues. Per the germline V gene, CDR1 is MNHNY and CDR2 is SVGAGI (reference sequence). The CDR3 loop reads CASSYRAEYQETQYF. CDR3 sequence (DNA): TGTGCCAGCAGTTACAGGGCGGAGTACCAAGAGACCCAGTACTTC.

In this sample, this clonotype turned up a few times. The rearrangement links TRBV7-9 to TRBJ2-3, with D unclear. CDR3 length equals 12 residues. Trimming shortened V by 8 bases and J by 2 bases, and 8 bases separated the two germline ends. Germline lookup yields CDR1 SEHNR and CDR2 FQNEAQ (reference sequence). The CDR3 sequence: CASGDHTDTQYF. In DNA, the CDR3 is TGTGCCAGCGGGGATCACACAGATACGCAGTATTTT.

The rearrangement links TRBV4-2 to TRBJ1-1; TRBD1 might be the D (6 bases). Germline V gene sequence: CDR1 LGHNA, CDR2 YNFKEQ. The V end was cut by 0 bases, the J end by 10 bases, with 15 bases between. This CDR3 is built from 14 residues. In DNA, the CDR3 is TGTGCCAGCAGCCAAGATGGGGGGACAATCGGAGCTTTCTTT. Translating gives CASSQDGGTIGAFF.

In its sample, this clonotype was seen a few times. This chain links TRBV5-1 with TRBJ1-1, with D perhaps TRBD1 (6 bases). V was trimmed by 1 base and J by 4 bases, leaving 11 bases between them. The CDR3 length is 14 residues. Germline V gives CDR1 SGHRS, CDR2 YFSETQ. CDR3 DNA: TGCGCCAGCAGCTTGATCGACAGGAGCACTGAAGCTTTCTTT. Translating gives CASSLIDRSTEAFF.

V and J are TRBV6-5 and TRBJ1-2; no firm D call. This CDR3 region has 12 residues. Trimming took off 0 bases at V and 7 bases at J, with 6 bases between the two ends. Germline V gives CDR1 MNHEY, CDR2 SVGAGI. Here the CDR3 DNA reads TGTGCCAGCAGTTACTCTCCCGGTGGCTACACCTTC. Translation: CASSYSPGGYTF.

The chain couples TRBV6-6 to TRBJ2-2; D is unclear. Trimming shortened V by 0 bases and J by 4 bases, and 0 bases separated the two germline ends. Germline V CDR1 and CDR2: MNHNY, SVGAGI (reference sequence). The CDR3 consists of 12 residues. The CDR3 nucleotides read TGTGCCAGCAGTTACTCCACCGGGGAGCTGTTTTTT. It translates to CASSYSTGELFF.